Listed here are 29 T cell receptor beta chains from one sample, sequenced in a study of T cells in Graves' hyperthyroidism and ophthalmopathy. Researchers amplified the TCR beta CDR3 regions from RNA transcripts. When the TCR CDR3 underwent first-round RT-PCR, the HTBI primer set was used. One entry per CDR3 protein, called by TCRdb with MiXCR from the multiplex PCR reads. The data hold a few hundred thousand distinct CDR3 sequences, with about 14% observed a single time. What was sequenced was blood. The receptors originated from a woman in her 30s with Graves' ophthalmopathy.

In its sample, this clonotype was seen many times. The chain employs TRBV15 and TRBJ2-7; 7 bases match TRBD2. V lost 0 bases, J lost 4 bases, and 9 bases stayed unmatched. CDR3 length: 16 amino acids. Germline V gene data show CDR1 as LNHNV and CDR2 as YYDKDF (reference sequence). Here the CDR3 DNA reads TGTGCCACCAGCAGAGATGGCGGGGGTTTTGTGTACGAGCAGTACTTC. It yields the protein CATSRDGGGFVYEQYF.

This clonotype showed up many times. V and J are TRBV3-1 and TRBJ2-2; 10 bases match TRBD2. Germline CDR1 reads LGHDT; CDR2 reads YNNKEL (reference sequence). The V gene end was trimmed by 4 bases and the J gene end by 7 bases; junction bases not matched to a gene: 15. The CDR3 runs to 18 residues. The CDR3 spells CASSPSQRGGLIVGELFF. The CDR3 nucleotides are TGTGCCAGCAGCCCATCGCAGCGGGGGGGCCTGATTGTCGGGGAGCTGTTTTTT.

This clonotype was observed at least ten times. The V call is TRBV28, the J call TRBJ2-7; 9 positions match TRBD1. This CDR3 has 15 residues. CDR1 MDHEN and CDR2 SYDVKM come from the germline V gene. V gave up 2 bases and J gave up 3 bases; unmatched junction bases: 5. The CDR3 loop is CASSLRQGGIYEQYF. CDR3 DNA: TGTGCCAGCAGTTTACGACAGGGGGGAATCTACGAGCAGTACTTC.

This clonotype was detected ten times or more. J is TRBJ1-6 and V is TRBV3-1, with 7 bases identical to TRBD1. Germline CDR1 reads LGHDT; CDR2 reads YNNKEL (reference sequence). The CDR3 extends over 15 amino acids. V gave up 2 bases and J gave up 7 bases; unmatched junction bases: 5. Here the CDR3 reads CASSQIPTGNSPLHF. The DNA of the CDR3 is TGTGCCAGCAGCCAAATCCCGACAGGGAATTCACCCCTCCACTTT.

This clonotype was detected a few times. The rearrangement links TRBV20-1 to TRBJ1-5; the D is unclear. Trimming left V 6 bases short and J 2 bases short, with 14 bases between. Germline V gene lookup returns CDR1 DFQATT and CDR2 SNEGSKA (reference sequence). The CDR3 spans 14 residues. The CDR3 DNA reads as TGCAGTGCCCCCACTTCCGAAGGCAATCAGCCCCAGCATTTT. Its protein is CSAPTSEGNQPQHF.

V gene TRBV11-2 combines with J gene TRBJ2-1; 15 bases agree with TRBD2. The length of the CDR3 is 18 residues. Trimming cost V 5 bases and J 9 bases; bases outside gene matches: 14. Looked up from germline, CDR1 is SGHAT and CDR2 is FQNNGV. The CDR3 DNA reads TGTGCCAGCAGCCCGACGGGACTAGCGGGGGGTCCCATAAGTGAGCAGTTCTTC. As protein: CASSPTGLAGGPISEQFF.

This clonotype has at least ten counts. V is TRBV7-8 and J is TRBJ1-6, with TRBD1 as a possible D gene (6 bases). The germline CDR1 and CDR2 sequences are SGHVS and FQNEAQ. This CDR3 comprises 14 residues. Trimming cost V 6 bases and J 6 bases, with 12 bases left between them. For the CDR3, the DNA is TGTGCCAGCAGACAAGGACAGACTAATTCACCCCTCCACTTT. Its translation is CASRQGQTNSPLHF. Filled out from reference TRBV7-8 and TRBJ1-6, the complete variable domain reads GAGVSQSPRYKVAKRGQDVALRCDPISGHVSLFWYQQALGQGPEFLTYFQNEAQLDKSGLPSDRFFAERPEGSVSTLKIQRTQQEDSAVYLCASRQGQTNSPLHFGNGTRLTVT.

This clonotype was observed many times. This sequence joins TRBV9 and TRBJ2-7; 7 positions match TRBD2. The trim removed 2 bases at V and 3 bases at J, leaving 5 bases unmatched. The CDR3 runs to 14 residues. CDR1 and CDR2 from the germline V gene are SGDLS and YYNGEE. The CDR3 is CASSVSLADYEQYF. Here the CDR3 DNA reads TGTGCCAGCAGCGTTTCTCTAGCGGACTACGAGCAGTACTTC. Using reference TRBV9 and TRBJ2-7 for the parts outside the CDR3, the full variable domain is DSGVTQTPKHLITATGQRVTLRCSPRSGDLSVYWYQQSLDQGLQFLIQYYNGEERAKGNILERFSAQQFPDLHSELNLSSLELGDSALYFCASSVSLADYEQYFGPGTRLTVT.

This clonotype appeared many times. This rearrangement joins TRBV29-1 to TRBJ1-5; tentative D call: TRBD1 (5 bases). CDR3 size: 13 residues. V shed 7 bases and J shed 5 bases, with 15 bases lying between them. Germline V gives CDR1 SQVTM, CDR2 ANQGSEA. The CDR3 loop is CSARDSPYQPQHF. The DNA for the CDR3 is TGCAGCGCCCGAGACAGCCCCTATCAGCCCCAGCATTTT.

This clonotype occurred many times. The chain couples TRBV28 to TRBJ2-7; D is unclear. There are 16 residues in the CDR3. CDR1 MDHEN and CDR2 SYDVKM come from the germline V gene. V shed 6 bases and J shed 0 bases, with 18 bases lying between them. This CDR3 is CASRSLGWESSYEQYF. In DNA form, the CDR3 reads TGTGCCAGCAGGTCCCTGGGCTGGGAAAGCTCCTACGAGCAGTACTTC.

In this sample, this clonotype turned up a few times. The chain links TRBV25-1 to TRBJ1-2; 11 bases align to TRBD1. This CDR3 is built from 16 residues. Per the germline V gene, CDR1 is MGHDK and CDR2 is SYGVNS. Trimming at V came to 8 bases and at J to 5 bases, leaving 13 bases not matched to a gene. This CDR3 reads CASQNERDRGLYGYTF. CDR3 DNA: TGTGCCAGCCAGAATGAAAGGGACAGGGGGTTATATGGCTACACCTTC.

In its sample, this clonotype was seen many times. The chain carries TRBV10-2 and TRBJ1-5; D gene ambiguous. V lost 0 bases, J lost 3 bases, and 6 bases lay in between. From germline, CDR1 is WSHSY and CDR2 SAAADI. The CDR3 loop spans 14 amino acids. CDR3: CASSESDLNQPQHF. DNA of the CDR3: TGCGCCAGCAGTGAGTCTGACCTCAATCAGCCCCAGCATTTT.

In this sample, this clonotype turned up a few times. A much larger clonotype is one base distant, so this may be a read error. This sequence joins TRBV7-9 and TRBJ2-1; TRBD2 aligns across 8 bases. Germline-derived CDR1 and CDR2 are SEHNR and FQNEAQ (reference sequence). J was trimmed by 6 bases and V by 1 base; bases with no gene match: 11. CDR3 length: 17 residues. The CDR3 sequence: CASSLGGAGDRFNEQFF. As DNA, the CDR3 is TGTGCCAGCAGCTTAGGCGGAGCGGGGGACCGTTTCAATGAGCAGTTCTTC.

This clonotype came up many times. The chain has TRBV7-8 and TRBJ1-3; TRBD1 agrees at 9 bases. This CDR3 has 16 residues. The ends lost 5 bases at V and 3 bases at J; junction bases unmatched: 8. Looked up from germline, CDR1 is SGHVS and CDR2 is FQNEAQ. The CDR3 bases are TGTGCCAGCAGCGGGTGGACAGGGGTGGGTGGAAACACCATATATTTT. This encodes CASSGWTGVGGNTIYF.

This clonotype was counted many times. The genes are TRBV5-1 and TRBJ1-3; no definite D call. V lost 0 bases and J lost 0, with 7 bases in between. CDR1 is SGHRS, CDR2 YFSETQ, per germline. The CDR3 is 15 residues long. This CDR3 reads CASSLDVSSGNTIYF. In nucleotides, the CDR3 is TGCGCCAGCAGCTTGGACGTTAGCTCTGGAAACACCATATATTTT.

Points on this clonotype: The junction does not match germline at one end; this may be a read error. The J gene is TRBJ1-5, the V gene TRBV12-3 or TRBV12-4; 10 nucleotides align to TRBD1. CDR3 length: 14 amino acids. DNA of the CDR3: TGTGCCCGCAGTCCGGGGACAGGGGTTCAGCCCCAGCATTTT. Its translation: CARSPGTGVQPQHF.

At least ten counts were recorded for this clonotype. The J gene is TRBJ1-1, the V gene TRBV20-1; tentative D call: TRBD1 (5 bases). Per the germline V gene, CDR1 is DFQATT and CDR2 is SNEGSKA (reference sequence). The CDR3 covers 16 residues. Trimming shortened V by 6 bases and J by 7 bases, and 27 bases separated the two germline ends. The chain's CDR3 is CSAGSPFDAVGGEAFF. The CDR3 DNA sequence: TGCAGTGCCGGATCCCCCTTTGATGCGGTGGGGGGTGAAGCTTTCTTT.

This clonotype has at least ten counts. The chain recombines TRBV20-1 with TRBJ1-6, with 8 bases lining up with TRBD1. The junction had 5 bases not matched to a gene; V was cut back by 6 bases and J by 7 bases. CDR3 length equals 13 residues. CDR1 DFQATT and CDR2 SNEGSKA come from the germline V gene (reference sequence). CDR3 sequence reads: CSAISGGNSPLHF. The DNA for the CDR3 is TGCAGTGCCATATCAGGGGGCAATTCACCCCTCCACTTT.

This clonotype was seen repeatedly, ten times or more. This rearrangement joins TRBV12-3 or TRBV12-4 to TRBJ1-1; D gene ambiguous. The V end was cut by 5 bases, the J end by 4 bases, with 17 bases between. There are 15 residues in the CDR3. The CDR3 DNA is TGTGCCAGCAGTACCACCTTCGGGAAGGGCACTGAAGCTTTCTTT. Translated: CASSTTFGKGTEAFF.

This clonotype was seen only a few times. Relative to the germline gene, one junction end is altered; a read error may explain this. This rearrangement joins TRBV7-3 to TRBJ2-5; 7 nucleotides align to TRBD2. Germline CDR1 is SGHTA and CDR2 is FQGTGA. The length of the CDR3 is 13 residues. The CDR3 spells CASSLNVGGTLYF. In DNA form, the CDR3 reads TGTGCCAGCAGCTTAAATGTGGGGGGGACCCTGTACTTC.

The genes are TRBV29-1 and TRBJ2-3, with 8 bases identical to TRBD2. The CDR3 has 14 amino acids. The V segment lost 3 bases and the J segment 2 bases; nucleotides outside the gene matches: 4. Germline values: CDR1 SQVTM, CDR2 ANQGSEA. The CDR3 loop reads CSVDDGGDTDTQYF. In nucleotides, the CDR3 is TGCAGCGTTGACGACGGGGGGGACACAGATACGCAGTATTTT.

The sample holds a few counts of this clonotype. This chain connects TRBV6-5 to TRBJ2-1; 7 bases are a match to TRBD1. V lost 2 bases and J lost 5; bases outside the gene matches: 3. There are 14 residues in the CDR3. Germline V gives CDR1 MNHEY, CDR2 SVGAGI. In DNA, the CDR3 is TGTGCCAGCAGTTACACAGGGGCCAACAATGAGCAGTTCTTC. Amino acid sequence: CASSYTGANNEQFF.

This clonotype was detected many times. This chain's CDR3 is CSVDRGIDTEAFF. The DNA for the CDR3 is TGCAGCGTTGACAGGGGGATCGACACTGAAGCTTTCTTT. The chain is built from TRBV29-1 and TRBJ1-1; TRBD1 aligns across 7 bases. The CDR3 totals 13 residues. The V gene end was trimmed by 3 bases and the J gene end by 3 bases; junction bases not matched to a gene: 4. Looked up from germline, CDR1 is SQVTM and CDR2 is ANQGSEA.

There are many counts of this clonotype. V gene TRBV7-2 combines with J gene TRBJ2-2; TRBD1 matches at 9 bases. The CDR3 extends over 17 amino acids. Trimming removed 4 bases from V and 2 bases from J; junction bases left unmatched: 8. Per germline, CDR1 SGHTA and CDR2 FQGNSA. The CDR3 reads CASSSWDRDYNTGELFF. The CDR3 bases are TGTGCCAGCAGCTCCTGGGACAGGGATTATAACACCGGGGAGCTGTTTTTT.

For this clonotype: One junction end disagrees with the germline gene, perhaps due to a read error. This chain joins TRBV6-1 and TRBJ1-3, with D perhaps TRBD1 (6 bases). Looked up from germline, CDR1 is MNHNS and CDR2 is SASEGT. This CDR3 spans 14 amino acids. The CDR3, as DNA: TGTGCCAGCCGTAGGGGGATCTCTGGAAACGCCATATATTTT. Protein sequence: CASRRGISGNAIYF.

This clonotype appeared a few times. A much larger clone differs by one base, so this may be a read error. The DNA for the CDR3 is TGTGCCACCAAGAAGACAGGGGCTGGAAGCACCATATATTTT. Translated, it gives CATKKTGAGSTIYF. This chain links TRBV6-1 with TRBJ1-3, with 8 bases aligning to TRBD1. This CDR3 contains 14 residues. Per germline, CDR1 MNHNS and CDR2 SASEGT.

In its sample, this clonotype was seen many times. The chain links TRBV28 to TRBJ2-1; TRBD1 agrees at 10 bases. The V and J ends lost 8 bases and 6 bases, in that order; junction bases with no gene match: 4. The germline gives CDR1 MDHEN, CDR2 SYDVKM. CDR3 length: 13 amino acids. CDR3 sequence: CASRQGAINEQFF. CDR3 nucleotide sequence: TGTGCCAGCCGACAGGGGGCGATCAATGAGCAGTTCTTC.

This clonotype occurred many times. The chain has TRBV12-3 or TRBV12-4 and TRBJ1-2; D ambiguous. CDR3 length: 11 residues. The V end was cut by 7 bases, the J end by 6 bases, with 9 bases between. In DNA, the CDR3 is TGTGCCAGCAAGTGGGTTCATGGCTACACCTTC. Protein sequence: CASKWVHGYTF.

This clonotype was seen many times. The V gene is TRBV5-5, the J gene TRBJ1-2, with D possibly being TRBD1 (5 bases). The CDR3 is 18 amino acids. Germline CDR1 is SGHKS and CDR2 is YYEKEE (reference sequence). The V gene lost 2 bases and the J gene lost 2 bases, with 22 bases spanning the gap. CDR3 amino acids: CASSFAPNVGGMNYGYTF. The CDR3 DNA reads TGTGCCAGCAGCTTTGCCCCTAACGTTGGGGGAATGAACTATGGCTACACCTTC.